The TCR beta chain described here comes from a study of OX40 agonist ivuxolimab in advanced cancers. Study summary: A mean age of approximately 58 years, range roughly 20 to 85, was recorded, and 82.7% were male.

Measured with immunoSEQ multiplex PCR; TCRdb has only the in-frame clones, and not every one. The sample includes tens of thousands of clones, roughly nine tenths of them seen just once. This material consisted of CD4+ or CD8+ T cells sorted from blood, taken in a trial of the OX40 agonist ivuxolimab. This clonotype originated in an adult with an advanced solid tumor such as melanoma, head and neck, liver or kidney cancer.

CDR3 protein: CASTSPGAFATNEKLFF. Here the CDR3 DNA reads TGTGCCAGCACCTCCCCCGGGGCGTTTGCAACTAATGAAAAACTGTTTTTT. The chain recombines TRBV28 with TRBJ1-4; a weak D match, TRBD1 (5 bases). Germline CDR1 and CDR2: MDHEN and SYDVKM. The CDR3 length is 17 residues. V was clipped by 7 bases and J by 0 bases, with 18 bases between them. The variable domain in full, with the rest retrieved from reference TRBV28 and TRBJ1-4, is DVKVTQSSRYLVKRTGEKVFLECVQDMDHENMFWYRQDPGLGLRLIYFSYDVKMKEKGDIPEGYSVSREKKERFSLILESASTNQTSMYLCASTSPGAFATNEKLFFGSGTQLSVL.